The rows below give T cell receptor beta chains drawn from one sample of a study of pediatric ulcerative colitis. Repertoires were generated with immunoSEQ multiplex PCR, while TCRdb's copy carries only in-frame clones and drops some. The sample has tens of thousands of clones, 85% to 90% seen once. The source material was blood. These receptors all stem from a boy aged 10-17 years with severe ulcerative colitis. The CDR3 runs from the conserved cysteine through the conserved F or W. Fields, in order: D gene, V gene, J gene, clone size, CDR3 length, CDR3 protein, CDR3 DNA. The D gene is left open where the match is weak. Size values are once, few and many counts, or a class for expanded clones, and some rows have none.

TRBD2	TRBV29-1	TRBJ2-1	-	15	CSVEERRLAGNEQFF	TGCAGCGTTGAAGAGCGGAGACTAGCGGGCAATGAGCAGTTCTTC
TRBD1	TRBV29-1	TRBJ1-2	-	17	CSVDSAGQGAGDYGYTF	TGCAGCGTTGATTCTGCGGGACAGGGGGCAGGGGACTATGGCTACACCTTC
-	TRBV27	TRBJ1-5	-	14	CASSLGGSGSAQHF	TGTGCCAGCAGTTTAGGGGGGTCCGGCTCGGCCCAGCATTTT
TRBD2	TRBV29-1	TRBJ2-1	-	15	CSVEDETGGANEQFF	TGCAGCGTTGAAGATGAAACGGGAGGTGCTAATGAGCAGTTCTTC
TRBD1	TRBV28	TRBJ1-4	once	15	CASSSRTGMGEKLFF	TGTGCCAGCAGTTCGCGGACAGGGATGGGTGAAAAACTGTTTTTT
-	TRBV15	TRBJ2-3	-	15	CATSRVGKSTDTQYF	TGTGCCACCAGCAGAGTTGGGAAAAGCACAGATACGCAGTATTTT
TRBD1	TRBV29-1	TRBJ1-4	-	13	CSVGTQGGEKLFF	TGCAGCGTTGGTACGCAGGGGGGGGAAAAACTGTTTTTT
-	TRBV5-1	TRBJ2-1	-	16	CASSSTSGTRYNEQFF	TGCGCCAGCAGCTCCACCTCCGGGACACGCTACAATGAGCAGTTCTTC
-	TRBV4-1	TRBJ2-7	-	16	CASSQGAVTTSYEQYF	TGCGCCAGCAGCCAAGGAGCGGTAACCACCTCCTACGAGCAGTACTTC
-	TRBV1	TRBJ2-1	once	17	CTSSPGGLALSYNEQFF	TGCACCAGCAGCCCGGGGGGACTAGCGCTCTCCTACAATGAGCAGTTCTTC
TRBD2	TRBV5-6	TRBJ2-7	-	18	CASSLTSGSTESSYEQYF	TGTGCCAGCAGCTTAACTAGCGGGAGTACAGAGAGCTCCTACGAGCAGTACTTC
-	TRBV19	TRBJ2-1	-	11	CASRYGYEQFF	TGTGCCAGTAGGTATGGGTATGAGCAGTTCTTC
-	TRBV5-1	TRBJ2-7	once	15	CASSLAVGQLYEQYF	TGCGCCAGCAGCTTGGCTGTGGGACAACTCTACGAGCAGTACTTC
TRBD1	TRBV30	TRBJ1-1	few	14	CAWIQGTRNTEAFF	TGTGCCTGGATACAGGGGACTCGGAACACTGAAGCTTTCTTT
TRBD2	TRBV7-2	TRBJ2-1	-	16	CASSFAPGLASYEQFF	TGTGCCAGCAGCTTTGCACCGGGACTAGCGAGTTATGAGCAGTTCTTC
-	TRBV7-8	TRBJ1-5	-	14	CASSLGGQGQPQHF	TGTGCCAGCAGCCTAGGAGGGCAGGGCCAGCCCCAGCATTTT
-	TRBV7-9	TRBJ2-1	-	14	CASSFGGAYNEQFF	TGTGCCAGCAGCTTTGGGGGCGCCTACAATGAGCAGTTCTTC
-	TRBV6-5	TRBJ1-2	-	15	CASSYSGGGGYGYTF	TGTGCCAGCAGTTACTCGGGGGGCGGTGGGTATGGCTACACCTTC
-	TRBV2	TRBJ2-1	-	15	CASKGGPLSYNEQFF	TGTGCCAGCAAGGGAGGACCCCTCTCCTACAATGAGCAGTTCTTC
-	TRBV27	TRBJ2-3	-	13	CASSPYITDTQYF	TGTGCCAGCAGTCCCTACATCACAGATACGCAGTATTTT
TRBD2	TRBV18	TRBJ2-7	few	15	CASSPPSGSSYEQYF	TGTGCCAGCTCACCACCTAGCGGGAGCTCCTACGAGCAGTACTTC
-	TRBV5-1	TRBJ2-1	-	15	CASSLVAGSNNEQFF	TGCGCCAGCAGCTTGGTGGCGGGCTCTAACAATGAGCAGTTCTTC
-	TRBV19	TRBJ1-1	few	15	CASSISYGPDREAFF	TGTGCCAGTAGTATCAGTTATGGGCCAGACCGTGAAGCTTTCTTT
-	TRBV19	TRBJ1-5	-	16	CASSTNTGTPGQPQHF	TGTGCCAGTAGTACAAACACCGGGACACCGGGTCAGCCCCAGCATTTT
-	TRBV19	TRBJ1-2	-	13	CASSRQENYGYTF	TGTGCCAGTAGCCGACAGGAAAACTATGGCTACACCTTC
-	TRBV11-2	TRBJ2-2	-	14	CASSSMRATGELFF	TGTGCCAGCAGCTCAATGCGGGCCACCGGGGAGCTGTTTTTT
-	TRBV4-1	TRBJ2-3	-	15	CASSPRGSGGDTQYF	TGCGCCAGCAGTCCTCGTGGTAGCGGAGGGGATACGCAGTATTTT
-	TRBV27	TRBJ1-1	-	14	CASSPGRTNTEAFF	TGTGCCAGCAGTCCCGGACGGACGAACACTGAAGCTTTCTTT
TRBD2	TRBV5-1	TRBJ2-1	-	16	CASSSISLAGDNEQFF	TGCGCCAGCAGCTCGATCTCACTAGCGGGGGACAATGAGCAGTTCTTC
TRBD1	TRBV2	TRBJ1-2	few	14	CASSLDRLNYGYTF	TGTGCCAGCAGTTTGGACAGGTTGAACTATGGCTACACCTTC
-	TRBV7-8	TRBJ1-5	-	15	CASSLLSGGNQPQHF	TGTGCCAGCAGCTTATTATCGGGGGGCAATCAGCCCCAGCATTTT
TRBD2	TRBV2	TRBJ2-1	-	16	CASRKRGAGELEEQFF	TGTGCCAGCAGAAAACGGGGAGCGGGAGAGCTGGAGGAGCAGTTCTTC
TRBD2	TRBV27	TRBJ2-2	-	15	CASRGWTSSTGELFF	TGTGCCAGCAGGGGTTGGACTAGTTCCACCGGGGAGCTGTTTTTT
TRBD1	TRBV25-1	TRBJ2-1	-	15	CASSDVTGIWNEQFF	TGTGCCAGCAGTGATGTGACAGGGATTTGGAATGAGCAGTTCTTC
-	TRBV29-1	TRBJ2-7	-	13	CSVVGGSTYEQYF	TGCAGCGTTGTCGGAGGGAGCACCTACGAGCAGTACTTC
-	TRBV12-5	TRBJ1-1	-	16	CASGLGSRTMNTEAFF	TGTGCTAGTGGTTTGGGGTCCCGTACAATGAACACTGAAGCTTTCTTT
-	TRBV11-3	TRBJ2-7	-	13	CASSLGLGYEQYF	TGTGCCAGCAGCTTAGGCTTGGGTTACGAGCAGTACTTC
TRBD2	TRBV2	TRBJ2-7	-	17	CASSESTGGLKSYEQYF	TGTGCCAGCAGTGAGTCGACGGGAGGGTTGAAATCCTACGAGCAGTACTTC
-	TRBV2	TRBJ2-7	-	13	CASSEDFKPEQYF	TGTGCCAGCAGTGAGGACTTTAAGCCCGAGCAGTACTTC
TRBD2	TRBV4-1	TRBJ2-3	-	14	CASSQDFPRTSGDF	TGCGCCAGCAGCCAAGATTTCCCTAGGACTAGTGGCGATTTT
TRBD2	TRBV2	TRBJ2-1	once	14	CATTPSGSGNEQFF	TGTGCCACGACCCCTAGCGGGAGCGGCAATGAGCAGTTCTTC
TRBD1	TRBV19	TRBJ2-7	-	14	CASTPTGGIYEQYF	TGTGCCAGTACCCCGACAGGGGGCATCTACGAGCAGTACTTC
-	TRBV5-1	TRBJ2-1	-	15	CASSNQAGAYNEQFF	TGCGCCAGCAGTAACCAGGCAGGCGCCTACAATGAGCAGTTCTTC
TRBD2	TRBV27	TRBJ2-1	few	16	CASSLVGGRHFNEQFF	TGTGCCAGCAGTTTAGTAGGCGGGAGGCACTTCAATGAGCAGTTCTTC
-	TRBV19	TRBJ1-5	once	14	CASSIAGSNQPQHF	TGTGCCAGTAGTATAGCCGGGAGCAATCAGCCCCAGCATTTT
TRBD1	TRBV5-6	TRBJ1-1	-	14	CASSSTGENTEAFF	TGTGCCAGCAGCTCGACAGGGGAGAACACTGAAGCTTTCTTT
TRBD2	TRBV7-6	TRBJ2-1	-	16	CASSLEGTSGNNEQFF	TGTGCCAGCAGCTTAGAAGGGACTAGCGGTAACAATGAGCAGTTCTTC
-	TRBV6-5	TRBJ2-1	-	16	CASSYGTPDLYNEQFF	TGTGCCAGCAGTTATGGGACTCCAGATCTCTACAATGAGCAGTTCTTC
-	TRBV7-6	TRBJ2-7	-	13	CASGDAQGYEQYF	TGTGCCAGCGGAGATGCGCAGGGGTACGAGCAGTACTTC
-	TRBV4-3	TRBJ2-7	-	13	CASSQGISYEQYF	TGCGCCAGCAGCCAAGGGATCTCCTACGAGCAGTACTTC
-	TRBV29-1	TRBJ2-7	-	13	CSVEEGATYEQYF	TGCAGCGTTGAAGAAGGGGCAACCTACGAGCAGTACTTC